The 8 T cell receptor beta chains in this list originate from one sample, sequenced in a study of blood T cell repertoires in COVID-19. Here immunoSEQ multiplex PCR was the method, and the copy in TCRdb shows in-frame clones only, minus some. The data contain roughly 86,000 clones, over 80% of them seen just once; the ten biggest clones take up roughly 3.2%. Sequencing used peripheral blood. The receptors originated from a man aged 45-65 years with acute or convalescent COVID-19.

This clone occurred once. The chain is built from TRBV10-2 and TRBJ2-1; tentative D call: TRBD1 (6 bases). V gave up 6 bases and J gave up 0 bases, with 12 bases separating them. Germline V gene data show CDR1 as WSHSY and CDR2 as SAAADI. The CDR3 contains 15 residues. In DNA form, the CDR3 reads TGCGCCAGCAGCCGCACAGGGAGCTCCTACAATGAGCAGTTCTTC. Its translation: CASSRTGSSYNEQFF.

The V gene is TRBV10-3, the J gene TRBJ1-4, with D tentatively TRBD1 (5 bases). CDR1 and CDR2 (germline): ENHRY, SYGVKD. V lost 0 bases, J lost 4 bases, and 12 bases lay in between. The CDR3 contains 16 residues. This chain's CDR3 is CAISESATAINEKLFF. As DNA, the CDR3 is TGTGCCATCAGTGAGTCGGCGACAGCGATTAATGAAAAACTGTTTTTT.

This clone showed up just once. This chain uses TRBV7-7 with TRBJ2-3, with TRBD2 matching over 11 bases. The CDR3 has 15 amino acids. CDR1 and CDR2 (germline): SSHAT, FNYEAQ (reference sequence). The V gene end was trimmed by 3 bases and the J gene end by 6 bases; junction bases not matched to a gene: 5. The CDR3 is CASSLTSGTGDTQYF. The DNA of the CDR3 is TGTGCCAGCAGCTTGACTAGCGGGACGGGTGATACGCAGTATTTT.

This sequence joins TRBV7-6 and TRBJ1-3; D unresolved. The germline gives CDR1 SGHVS, CDR2 FNYEAQ. The CDR3 runs 17 residues. V lost 4 bases, J lost 0 bases, and 16 bases lay in between. This chain's CDR3 is CASSSQTYGSSGNTIYF. The CDR3 DNA follows: TGTGCCAGCAGCTCGCAGACATACGGGAGCTCTGGAAACACCATATATTTT. The whole variable domain, remainder taken from reference TRBV7-6 and TRBJ1-3, is GAGVSQSPRYKVTKRGQDVALRCDPISGHVSLYWYRQALGQGPEFLTYFNYEAQQDKSGLPNDRFSAERPEGSISTLTIQRTEQRDSAMYRCASSSQTYGSSGNTIYFGEGSWLTVV.

This chain joins TRBV28 and TRBJ2-3; 8 nucleotides match TRBD2. Losses at the gene ends were 4 bases for V and 5 bases for J; bases not matched to a gene: 5. CDR1 and CDR2 (germline): MDHEN, SYDVKM. CDR3 length: 14 amino acids. The CDR3 here is CASSSGAGGDTQYF. CDR3 nucleotides: TGTGCCAGCAGTTCAGGGGCGGGGGGAGATACGCAGTATTTT.

The J gene is TRBJ2-1, the V gene TRBV30; D is possibly TRBD2 (5 bases). V was trimmed by 2 bases and J by 5 bases, leaving 7 bases between them. CDR1 is GTSNPN, CDR2 SVGIG, per germline (reference sequence). The CDR3 totals 12 residues. The CDR3 sequence: CAWSRTHNEQFF. The CDR3 nucleotides are TGTGCCTGGAGTAGGACTCACAATGAGCAGTTCTTC.

The J gene is TRBJ2-6, the V gene TRBV19; D is unclear. Germline V lookup: CDR1 LNHDA, CDR2 SQIVND (reference sequence). V lost 3 bases and J 4 bases, leaving 16 bases between the germline ends. CDR3 length: 17 residues. This CDR3 is CASSMESSSAGANVLTF. CDR3 DNA: TGTGCCAGTAGTATGGAGTCTTCCTCGGCAGGGGCCAACGTCCTGACTTTC.

This rearrangement joins TRBV28 to TRBJ2-2; TRBD1 matches at 7 bases. The V segment lost 5 bases and the J segment 5 bases; nucleotides outside the gene matches: 8. The CDR3 covers 15 residues. Germline V gene lookup returns CDR1 MDHEN and CDR2 SYDVKM. This chain's CDR3 is CASSPGTVRTGELFF. The CDR3 DNA follows: TGTGCCAGCAGTCCCGGGACAGTAAGGACCGGGGAGCTGTTTTTT. Combining the CDR3 with reference TRBV28 and TRBJ2-2 gives the whole variable domain DVKVTQSSRYLVKRTGEKVFLECVQDMDHENMFWYRQDPGLGLRLIYFSYDVKMKEKGDIPEGYSVSREKKERFSLILESASTNQTSMYLCASSPGTVRTGELFFGEGSRLTVL.